These T cell receptor beta chains were read from a single sample in a study of blood T cell repertoires in COVID-19. Sequenced by immunoSEQ multiplex PCR; TCRdb stores in-frame clones only, minus some. Of about 52,000 clones listed, roughly nine tenths were seen once; the top ten hold nearly 5%. What was sequenced was peripheral blood. These TCRs come from a man aged 55-75 years with active COVID-19. CDR3s include the opening cysteine and the closing phenylalanine or tryptophan. The D gene is left open where the match is weak. Some rows have no size entry. The others give once, few or many, or a class for an expanded clone.

J gene	D gene	clone size	V gene	CDR3 DNA	CDR3 protein
TRBJ2-7	TRBD1	-	TRBV4-2	TGTGCCAGCAGCCAAGATCACGGACAGGGTTGGTACGAGCAGTACTTC	CASSQDHGQGWYEQYF
TRBJ1-2	-	-	TRBV4-3	TGCGCCAGCAGCCAAGGCCCAGGCAGTAACTATGGCTACACCTTC	CASSQGPGSNYGYTF
TRBJ2-2	-	once	TRBV7-9	TGTGCCAGCAGCCGAGACACCGGGGAGCTGTTTTTT	CASSRDTGELFF
TRBJ2-2	TRBD2	-	TRBV5-3	TGTGCCAGAAGCTTGCCGCCGGTGGGCTCAGCGGGATGGACCGGGGAGCTGTTTTTT	CARSLPPVGSAGWTGELFF
TRBJ2-1	-	-	TRBV6-5	TGTGCCAGCAGTTACATACAGGGATACAATGAGCAGTTCTTC	CASSYIQGYNEQFF
TRBJ1-2	-	-	TRBV28	TGTGCCAGCAGCAGAATGGGCTACACCTTC	CASSRMGYTF
TRBJ2-3	TRBD1	-	TRBV5-1	TGCGCCAGCAGCTACGGACAGGGGACAGATACGCAGTATTTT	CASSYGQGTDTQYF
TRBJ2-5	-	-	TRBV18	TGTGCCAGCTCACCCGCCGGGATACAAGAGACCCAGTACTTC	CASSPAGIQETQYF
TRBJ1-3	-	-	TRBV5-5	TGTGCCAGCAGCTTGGGAGGATACTCTGGAAACACCATATATTTT	CASSLGGYSGNTIYF
TRBJ1-6	-	-	TRBV27	TGTGCCAGCAGTCCTACGGGTAATTCACCCCTCCACTTT	CASSPTGNSPLHF
TRBJ2-7	-	-	TRBV7-8	TGTGCCAGCAGCTTAGGGACAAAAGCGAGCGAGCAGTACTTC	CASSLGTKASEQYF
TRBJ2-3	TRBD2	-	TRBV5-1	TGCGCCAGCAGCCCGGGACTAGCGGGAGTTTTGAGAGATACGCAGTATTTT	CASSPGLAGVLRDTQYF
TRBJ2-1	-	-	TRBV28	TGTGCCAGCAGTTTAAGTCTAGCGACTTACAATGAGCAGTTCTTC	CASSLSLATYNEQFF
TRBJ1-2	-	-	TRBV7-9	TGTGCCAGCAGCCTACTTAGTGGGGGGGCTGGAGGCTACACCTTC	CASSLLSGGAGGYTF
TRBJ2-3	-	-	TRBV6-2/TRBV6-3	TGTGCCAGCAGTTACTTAGACAGGCGTTACACAGATACGCAGTATTTT	CASSYLDRRYTDTQYF
TRBJ2-3	TRBD1	-	TRBV11-3	TGTGCCAGCAGCCGGGGACAGGAGTTTAGCACAGATACGCAGTATTTT	CASSRGQEFSTDTQYF
TRBJ2-1	-	once	TRBV12-1	TGTGCCAGCAGCTGCGGCCCTAGCGGGAGGGCCAATGAGCAGTTCTTC	CASSCGPSGRANEQFF
TRBJ1-1	-	-	TRBV3-1/TRBV3-2	TGTGCCAGCGGACAGCCCAGCGGCACTGAAGCTTTCTTT	CASGQPSGTEAFF
TRBJ2-1	-	-	TRBV7-3	TGTGCCAGCAGCTTAACGCTAGACAATGAGCAGTTCTTC	CASSLTLDNEQFF
TRBJ2-1	-	-	TRBV2	TGTGCCAGCAGCCGACTTCTCAATGAGCAGTTCTTC	CASSRLLNEQFF